These T cell receptor beta chains were read from a single sample in a study of neurological immune-mediated disorders. Using its own MiXCR run on the 5' RACE reads, TCRdb lists one record per CDR3 protein. The sample has around 26,000 distinct CDR3 sequences, approximately 6.6% seen once. The sample was PBMCs. Receptors were obtained from a woman between 45 and 65 years old in good health. Each CDR3 is given with its conserved first and last residue. Fields, in order: J gene, D gene, clone size, V gene, CDR3 protein, CDR3 DNA. A D gene is named only where the DNA matches it firmly. Clone size is given for some rows only: seen once, a few or many times, or a class if the clone is expanded.

J: TRBJ1-4; D: -; size: many; V: TRBV10-3; CDR3: CAIRRGSTEKLFF; DNA: TGTGCCATCAGGAGGGGAAGCACTGAAAAACTGTTTTTT
J: TRBJ2-3; D: TRBD1; size: -; V: TRBV7-2; CDR3: CASSLLGTGGTDTQYF; DNA: TGTGCCAGCAGCTTACTAGGGACAGGGGGCACAGATACGCAGTATTTT
J: TRBJ1-2; D: -; size: many; V: TRBV7-8; CDR3: CASSRRDFYGYTF; DNA: TGTGCCAGCAGCCGCAGAGACTTCTATGGCTACACCTTC
J: TRBJ2-2; D: -; size: many; V: TRBV5-1; CDR3: CASSPMGSGNTGELFF; DNA: TGCGCCAGCAGCCCGATGGGTAGCGGAAACACCGGGGAGCTGTTTTTT
J: TRBJ1-2; D: TRBD1; size: many; V: TRBV5-1; CDR3: CASSLGTGSFYGYTF; DNA: TGCGCCAGCAGCTTGGGGACAGGCTCGTTCTATGGCTACACCTTC
J: TRBJ2-5; D: -; size: many; V: TRBV20-1; CDR3: CSAGPPSRRETQYF; DNA: TGCAGTGCTGGTCCACCTTCGAGGCGGGAGACCCAGTACTTC
J: TRBJ2-7; D: -; size: many; V: TRBV18; CDR3: CASSPGGEQYF; DNA: TGTGCCAGCTCCCCTGGGGGGGAGCAGTACTTC
J: TRBJ2-1; D: -; size: many; V: TRBV28; CDR3: CASSPQWGLQSIEQFF; DNA: TGTGCCAGCAGTCCTCAGTGGGGCCTACAATCGATTGAGCAGTTCTTC
J: TRBJ2-1; D: -; size: once; V: TRBV20-1; CDR3: CSAAGQFYNEQFF; DNA: TGCAGTGCTGCTGGACAGTTCTACAATGAGCAGTTCTTC
J: TRBJ2-5; D: -; size: many; V: TRBV10-2; CDR3: CASSSQETQYF; DNA: TGCGCCAGCAGTTCTCAAGAGACCCAGTACTTC